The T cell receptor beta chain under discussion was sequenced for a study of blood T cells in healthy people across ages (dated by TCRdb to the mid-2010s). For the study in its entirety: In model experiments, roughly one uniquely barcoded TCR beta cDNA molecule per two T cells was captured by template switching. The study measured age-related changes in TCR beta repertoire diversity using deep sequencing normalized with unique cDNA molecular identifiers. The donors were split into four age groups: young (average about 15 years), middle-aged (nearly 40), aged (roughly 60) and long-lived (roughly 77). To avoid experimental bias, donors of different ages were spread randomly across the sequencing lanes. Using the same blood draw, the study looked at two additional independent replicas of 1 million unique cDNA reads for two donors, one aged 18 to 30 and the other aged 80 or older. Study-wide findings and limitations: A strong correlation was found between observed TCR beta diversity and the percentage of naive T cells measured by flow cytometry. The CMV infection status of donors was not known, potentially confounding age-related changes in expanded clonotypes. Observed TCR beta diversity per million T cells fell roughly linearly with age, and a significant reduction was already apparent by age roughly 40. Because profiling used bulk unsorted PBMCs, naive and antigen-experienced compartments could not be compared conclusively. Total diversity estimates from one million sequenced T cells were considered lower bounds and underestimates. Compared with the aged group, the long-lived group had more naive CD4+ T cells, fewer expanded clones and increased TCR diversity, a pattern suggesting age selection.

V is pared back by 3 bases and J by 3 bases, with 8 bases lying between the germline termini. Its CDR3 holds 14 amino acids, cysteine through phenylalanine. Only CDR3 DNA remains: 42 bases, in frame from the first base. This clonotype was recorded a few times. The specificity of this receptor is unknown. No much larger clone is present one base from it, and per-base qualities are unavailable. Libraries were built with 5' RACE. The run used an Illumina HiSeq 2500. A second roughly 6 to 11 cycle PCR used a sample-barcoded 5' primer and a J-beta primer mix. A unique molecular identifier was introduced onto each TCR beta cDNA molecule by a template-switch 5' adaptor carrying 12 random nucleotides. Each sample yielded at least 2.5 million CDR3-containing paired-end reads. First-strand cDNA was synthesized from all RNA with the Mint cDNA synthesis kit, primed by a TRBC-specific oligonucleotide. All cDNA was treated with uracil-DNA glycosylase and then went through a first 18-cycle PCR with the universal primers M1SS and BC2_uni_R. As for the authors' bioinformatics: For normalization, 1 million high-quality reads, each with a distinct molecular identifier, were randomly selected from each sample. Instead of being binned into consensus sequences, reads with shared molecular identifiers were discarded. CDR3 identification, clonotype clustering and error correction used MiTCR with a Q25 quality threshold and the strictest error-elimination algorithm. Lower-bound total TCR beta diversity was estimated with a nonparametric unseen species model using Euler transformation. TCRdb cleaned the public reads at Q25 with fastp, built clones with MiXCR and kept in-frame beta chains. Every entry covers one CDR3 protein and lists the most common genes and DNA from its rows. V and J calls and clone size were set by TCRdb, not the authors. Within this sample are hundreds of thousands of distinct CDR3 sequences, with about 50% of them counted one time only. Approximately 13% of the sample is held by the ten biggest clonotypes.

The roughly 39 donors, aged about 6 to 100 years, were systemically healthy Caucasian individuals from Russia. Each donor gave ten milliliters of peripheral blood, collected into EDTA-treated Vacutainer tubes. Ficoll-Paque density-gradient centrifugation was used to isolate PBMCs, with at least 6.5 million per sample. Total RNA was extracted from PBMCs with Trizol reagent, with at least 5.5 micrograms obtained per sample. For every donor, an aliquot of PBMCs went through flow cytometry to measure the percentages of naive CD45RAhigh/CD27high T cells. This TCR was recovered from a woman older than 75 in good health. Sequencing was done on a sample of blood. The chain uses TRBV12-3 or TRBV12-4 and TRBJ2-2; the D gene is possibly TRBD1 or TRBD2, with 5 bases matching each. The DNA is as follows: TGTGCCAGCAGTTTCGGGGCGTACACCGGGGAGCTGTTTTTT. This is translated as CASSFGAYTGELFF.